A single sample is the source of the 6 T cell receptor beta chains below, sequenced in a study of blood T cell repertoires in COVID-19. Clones were sequenced by immunoSEQ multiplex PCR, and TCRdb holds only the in-frame ones, with some missing. The sample lists tens of thousands of clones, approximately 80% occurring once. Sequencing was done on a sample of peripheral blood. These receptors came from a man aged 25-40 years with COVID-19, enrolled during active disease.

This clone was counted a few times. The chain joins TRBV5-1 to TRBJ2-7, with D possibly matching TRBD1 (6 bases). Per the germline V gene, CDR1 is SGHRS and CDR2 is YFSETQ. The CDR3 is made up of 15 amino acids. Trimming stripped 4 bases from V and 3 bases from J, with 17 bases between. This CDR3 reads CASSTLGGSIYEQYF. CDR3 in DNA: TGCGCCAGCAGCACCCTAGGGGGATCTATCTACGAGCAGTACTTC. Full variable domain (remainder filled in from reference TRBV5-1 and TRBJ2-7): KAGVTQTPRYLIKTRGQQVTLSCSPISGHRSVSWYQQTPGQGLQFLFEYFSETQRNKGNFPGRFSGRQFSNSRSEMNVSTLELGDSALYLCASSTLGGSIYEQYFGPGTRLTVT.

As DNA, the CDR3 is TGCGCCAGCAGCTTTTCAGGCGGGGACACCGGGGAGCTGTTTTTT. This codes for CASSFSGGDTGELFF. The chain is built from TRBV5-1 and TRBJ2-2; TRBD2 is a possible D gene (6 bases). Trimming took 2 bases from V and 3 from J, leaving 11 bases between them. The germline V gene encodes CDR1 SGHRS and CDR2 YFSETQ. This CDR3 has 15 residues.

The rearrangement links TRBV15 to TRBJ1-2; 9 nucleotides line up with TRBD1. V trimming: 4 bases; J trimming: 4 bases; junction bases outside the gene matches: 7. The germline V gene has CDR1 LNHNV and CDR2 YYDKDF (reference sequence). The CDR3 contains 15 residues. CDR3 sequence reads: CATSNRDRVGYGYTF. As DNA, the CDR3 is TGTGCCACCAGCAACCGGGACAGGGTCGGCTATGGCTACACCTTC.

This rearrangement joins TRBV7-9 to TRBJ2-7, with 7 bases that match TRBD1. CDR1 and CDR2 from the germline V gene are SEHNR and FQNEAQ (reference sequence). The V gene end was trimmed by 5 bases and the J gene end by 2 bases; junction bases not matched to a gene: 9. The CDR3 length is 15 residues. CDR3 sequence reads: CASSPRDRATYEQYF. The CDR3, as DNA: TGTGCCAGCAGCCCGAGAGACAGGGCTACCTACGAGCAGTACTTC. The full variable domain, in which reference TRBV7-9 and TRBJ2-7 provide the parts outside the CDR3, is DTGVSQNPRHKITKRGQNVTFRCDPISEHNRLYWYRQTLGQGPEFLTYFQNEAQLEKSRLLSDRFSAERPKGSFSTLEIQRTEQGDSAMYLCASSPRDRATYEQYFGPGTRLTVT.

The V gene is TRBV2, the J gene TRBJ1-1; 7 bases fit TRBD1. The CDR3 spans 13 residues. Looked up from germline, CDR1 is SNHLY and CDR2 is FYNNEI. Trimming removed 7 bases from V and 4 bases from J; junction bases left unmatched: 6. The CDR3 protein is CASMTGILTEAFF. In DNA form, the CDR3 reads TGTGCCAGCATGACAGGGATCCTCACTGAAGCTTTCTTT.

The chain is built from TRBV7-8 and TRBJ2-7, with D possibly matching TRBD1 (5 bases). With 4 bases removed from V and 0 bases from J, the gap between germline ends came to 13 bases. Germline-derived CDR1 and CDR2 are SGHVS and FQNEAQ. The CDR3 length is 15 residues. CDR3 in DNA: TGTGCCAGCAGCTACCGACAGAGTGACTCCTACGAGCAGTACTTC. Translating gives CASSYRQSDSYEQYF. The entire variable domain, with the rest obtained from reference TRBV7-8 and TRBJ2-7, is as follows: GAGVSQSPRYKVAKRGQDVALRCDPISGHVSLFWYQQALGQGPEFLTYFQNEAQLDKSGLPSDRFFAERPEGSVSTLKIQRTQQEDSAVYLCASSYRQSDSYEQYFGPGTRLTVT.